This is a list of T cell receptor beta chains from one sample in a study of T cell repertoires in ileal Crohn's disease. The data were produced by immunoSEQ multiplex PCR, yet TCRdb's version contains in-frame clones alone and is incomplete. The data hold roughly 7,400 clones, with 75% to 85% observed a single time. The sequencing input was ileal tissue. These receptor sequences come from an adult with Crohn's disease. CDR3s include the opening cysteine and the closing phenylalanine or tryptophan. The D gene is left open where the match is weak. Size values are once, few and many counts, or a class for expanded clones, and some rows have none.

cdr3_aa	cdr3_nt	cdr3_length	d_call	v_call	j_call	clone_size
CASSDPMRSSTDTQYF	TGTGCCAGCAGTGACCCCATGAGAAGTAGCACAGATACGCAGTATTTT	16	NA	TRBV25-1	TRBJ2-3	NA
CASSEVASGQPQHF	TGTGCCAGCAGTGAAGTGGCCAGCGGTCAGCCCCAGCATTTT	14	NA	TRBV6-1	TRBJ1-5	NA
CASSFLGQGASGNTIYF	TGTGCCTCCTCCTTCTTGGGGCAGGGGGCTTCTGGAAACACCATATATTTT	17	TRBD1	TRBV30	TRBJ1-3	NA
CASSEYRADREIYNEQFF	TGTGCCAGCAGTGAATACCGAGCGGACAGGGAAATCTACAATGAGCAGTTCTTC	18	TRBD1	TRBV25-1	TRBJ2-1	once
CASSSGGRVNEAFF	TGTGCCAGCAGTAGCGGCGGGAGGGTGAATGAAGCTTTCTTT	14	NA	TRBV28	TRBJ1-1	NA
CASRTSADTQYF	TGTGCCAGTAGGACTAGCGCAGATACGCAGTATTTT	12	TRBD2	TRBV19	TRBJ2-3	few
CASSASGTGLYGYTF	TGTGCCAGCAGTGCCTCCGGGACAGGGCTCTATGGCTACACCTTC	15	TRBD1	TRBV25-1	TRBJ1-2	few
CASRSTNTEAFF	TGCGCCAGCAGAAGCACGAACACTGAAGCTTTCTTT	12	NA	TRBV10-2	TRBJ1-1	NA
CASSRGTPRQETQYF	TGCGCCAGCAGCAGGGGGACACCCCGCCAAGAGACCCAGTACTTC	15	NA	TRBV5-1	TRBJ2-5	few
CSGLYLNTEAFF	TGCAGCGGACTCTATCTGAACACTGAAGCTTTCTTT	12	NA	TRBV29-1	TRBJ1-1	NA
CASSQDYGNEQFF	TGTGCCAGCAGCCAAGATTACGGCAATGAGCAGTTCTTC	13	NA	TRBV4-2	TRBJ2-1	NA
CASSLTYQDRGYGYTF	TGTGCCAGCAGCTTGACCTATCAGGACAGGGGCTATGGCTACACCTTC	16	TRBD1	TRBV7-9	TRBJ1-2	NA
CASSIGSGRPGHF	TGTGCCAGTAGTATAGGGTCAGGTCGACCCGGGCATTTT	13	NA	TRBV19	TRBJ1-5	NA
CASSGADRTSSYEQYF	TGTGCCAGCAGCGGAGCCGACAGGACTAGCTCCTACGAGCAGTACTTC	16	NA	TRBV9	TRBJ2-7	NA